This T cell receptor (beta chain) is drawn from a study of T cells after posttransplantation cyclophosphamide. Regarding this clone: Its antigen is still unknown.

Sampled 1 year posttransplant, controls received myeloablative marrow transplants, methotrexate and a calcineurin inhibitor. Repertoires were generated with immunoSEQ multiplex PCR, while TCRdb's copy carries only in-frame clones and drops some. Among about 15,000 clones listed, more than 80% were seen once. The CDR3 covers 16 residues. Per germline, CDR1 SGDLS and CDR2 YYNGEE. Trimming at V came to 1 base and at J to 9 bases, leaving 7 bases not matched to a gene. The study's findings and limits: Donor CD8+ memory clones often dominated recipient blood repertoires at later times.

The chain links TRBV9 to TRBJ2-1; TRBD2 matches at 13 bases. This material consisted of PBMCs, taken nearly 450 days after allogeneic stem cell transplant with calcineurin inhibitor and methotrexate. The TCR was taken from a male patient aged 25-45 years who received an allogeneic stem cell transplant from an unrelated donor, was CMV-positive, and had acute and chronic GVHD. Some of the T cells may derive from the graft donor. CDR3 sequence (DNA): TGTGCCAGCAGCGTAACTGGACTAGCGGGAGCGGGTGAGCAGTTCTTC. Its protein is CASSVTGLAGAGEQFF.